This T cell receptor (beta chain) was sequenced during a study of tumor and adjacent non-tumor tissue in lung cancer. Turning to the study itself: On average, productive TCRbeta reads reached roughly 4 million per sample.

The CDR3 consists of 19 residues. Germline-derived CDR1 and CDR2 are MNHEY and SVGAGI. Unmatched junction bases numbered 14, after V lost 5 bases and J lost 1 base. The template was RNA from unsorted bulk tissue. This clonotype occurred many times. The library came from three nested PCR rounds adapted from ARM-PCR protocols. TCRdb re-called the multiplex PCR reads through MiXCR, storing one row per CDR3 protein. The sample records 75,000 to 95,000 distinct CDR3 sequences, around 71% being singletons. The chain employs TRBV6-5 and TRBJ2-5; TRBD2 agrees at 12 bases. This TCR was sampled from a man aged 60 to 75 with non-small cell lung cancer. Sample: lung tumor tissue. This CDR3 reads CASSPAQTRLAGVQETQYF. The CDR3 DNA follows: TGTGCCAGCAGTCCTGCCCAAACCCGACTAGCGGGAGTCCAAGAGACCCAGTACTTC.